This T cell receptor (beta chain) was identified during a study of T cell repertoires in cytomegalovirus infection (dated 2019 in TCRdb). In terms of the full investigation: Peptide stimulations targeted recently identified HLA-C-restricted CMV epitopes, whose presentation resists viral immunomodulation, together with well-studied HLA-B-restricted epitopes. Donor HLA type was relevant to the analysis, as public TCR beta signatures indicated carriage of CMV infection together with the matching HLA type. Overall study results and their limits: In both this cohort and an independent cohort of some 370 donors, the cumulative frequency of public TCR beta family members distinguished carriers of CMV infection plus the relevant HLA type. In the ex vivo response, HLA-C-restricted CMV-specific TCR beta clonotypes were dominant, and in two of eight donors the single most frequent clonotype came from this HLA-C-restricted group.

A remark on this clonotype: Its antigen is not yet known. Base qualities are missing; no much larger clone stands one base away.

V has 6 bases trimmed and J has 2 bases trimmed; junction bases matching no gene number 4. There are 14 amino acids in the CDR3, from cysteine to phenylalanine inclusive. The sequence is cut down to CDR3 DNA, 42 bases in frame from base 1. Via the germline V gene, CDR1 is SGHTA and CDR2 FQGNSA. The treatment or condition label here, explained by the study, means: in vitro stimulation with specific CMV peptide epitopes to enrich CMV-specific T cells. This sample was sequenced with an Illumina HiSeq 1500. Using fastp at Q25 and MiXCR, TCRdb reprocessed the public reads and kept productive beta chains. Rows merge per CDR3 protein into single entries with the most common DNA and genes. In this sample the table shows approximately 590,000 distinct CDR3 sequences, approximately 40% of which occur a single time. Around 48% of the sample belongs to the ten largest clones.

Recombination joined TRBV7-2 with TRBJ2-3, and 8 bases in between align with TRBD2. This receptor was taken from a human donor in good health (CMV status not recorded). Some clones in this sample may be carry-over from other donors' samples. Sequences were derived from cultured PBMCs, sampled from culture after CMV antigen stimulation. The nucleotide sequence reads TGTGCCAGCAGACGAGCGGGGGTCACAGATACGCAGTATTTT. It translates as CASRRAGVTDTQYF.